This T cell receptor beta chain was recorded in a study of CD8 T cells in Susac syndrome. This clonotype came up once. Germline V gene data show CDR1 as GTSNPN and CDR2 as SVGIG (reference sequence). With 2 bases removed from V and 7 bases from J, the gap between germline ends came to 15 bases. This CDR3 is 14 amino acids long. TCR beta was sequenced from blood CD8+ and CD4+ T cells. After extraction with the RNeasy kit, roughly 0.5 to 1 ug of the RNA was reverse transcribed using random hexamers. TCRdb reanalysed the immunoSEQ multiplex PCR reads using MiXCR and keeps one entry per CDR3 protein. Among around 170,000 distinct CDR3 sequences, around 95% were seen once, and the ten largest hold about 0.17%.

J is TRBJ1-5 and V is TRBV30, with D possibly matching TRBD1 (6 bases). The receptor was isolated from a human donor with Susac syndrome. The sequencing input was CD8+ T cells from PBMCs. CDR3 loop: CAWSYGGAEQPQHF. CDR3 DNA sequence: TGTGCCTGGAGTTACGGGGGGGCTGAGCAGCCCCAGCATTTT.